This TCR beta chain was captured in a study of vaccination and CD4 T cells after COVID-19. Across the study: With a range of 35 to 161, the median interval from diagnosis to drawing post-COVID samples was 101 days.

V lost 5 bases and J 7 bases, leaving 14 bases between the germline ends. The CDR3 sequence is 13 residues long. Germline CDR1 SGHTA, CDR2 FQGNSA. This clonotype came up a few times. Its target is unknown. Findings of the study overall: The study found median SARS-CoV-2-reactive clonotypes rising from roughly 22 to 38, not significantly.

Cultured CD4+ T cell DNA underwent sequencing with the Oncomine TCR Beta short-read assay. CD4+ T cells were cultured, and genomic DNA was extracted from them. TCRdb called the PCR reads again in MiXCR, with one record for every CDR3 protein. The table lists 7,600 or so distinct CDR3 sequences, 39% of them singletons. Treatment given: roughly 11-day PBMC culture with coronavirus spike peptide pools or control peptides (ViraFEST assay). CD4+ T cells of the unexposed donor were collected before the COVID-19 pandemic (2011-2018). TCRs were sequenced by ViraFEST after antigen-specific T cells had been expanded with peptide pools.

What was sequenced was CD4+ T cells from blood, cultured in vitro. V and J are TRBV7-2 and TRBJ1-2, with unresolved D. This receptor was obtained from a human donor in good health. CDR3 protein: CASSLRGVRGYTF. CDR3 coding DNA: TGTGCCAGCAGCCTACGGGGTGTGCGTGGCTACACCTTC.